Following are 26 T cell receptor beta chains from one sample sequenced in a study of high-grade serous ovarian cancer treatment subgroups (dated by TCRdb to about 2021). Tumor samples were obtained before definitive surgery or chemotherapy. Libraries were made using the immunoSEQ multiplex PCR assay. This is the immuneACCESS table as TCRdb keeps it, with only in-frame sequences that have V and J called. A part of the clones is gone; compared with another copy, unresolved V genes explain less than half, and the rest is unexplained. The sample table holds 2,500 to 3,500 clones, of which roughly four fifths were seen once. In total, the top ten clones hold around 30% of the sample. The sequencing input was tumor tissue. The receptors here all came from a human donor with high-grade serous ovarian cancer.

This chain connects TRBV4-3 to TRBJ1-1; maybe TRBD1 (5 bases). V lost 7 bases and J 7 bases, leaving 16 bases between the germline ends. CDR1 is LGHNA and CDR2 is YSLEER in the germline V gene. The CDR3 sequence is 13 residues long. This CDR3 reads CASTTKLGDEAFF. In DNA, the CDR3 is TGCGCCAGCACCACAAAACTAGGGGATGAAGCTTTCTTT.

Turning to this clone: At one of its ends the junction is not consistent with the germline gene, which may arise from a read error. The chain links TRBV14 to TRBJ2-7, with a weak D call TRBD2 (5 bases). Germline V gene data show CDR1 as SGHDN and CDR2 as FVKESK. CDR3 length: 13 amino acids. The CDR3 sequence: CASSLQLAYEQCF. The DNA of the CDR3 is TGTGCCAGCAGCCTCCAGCTAGCCTACGAGCAGTGCTTC.

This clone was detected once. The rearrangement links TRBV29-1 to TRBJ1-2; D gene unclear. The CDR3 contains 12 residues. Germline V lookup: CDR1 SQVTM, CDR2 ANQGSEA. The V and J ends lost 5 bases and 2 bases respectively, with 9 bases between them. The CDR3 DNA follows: TGCAGCGTTATCGTCATAAACTATGGCTACACCTTC. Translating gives CSVIVINYGYTF.

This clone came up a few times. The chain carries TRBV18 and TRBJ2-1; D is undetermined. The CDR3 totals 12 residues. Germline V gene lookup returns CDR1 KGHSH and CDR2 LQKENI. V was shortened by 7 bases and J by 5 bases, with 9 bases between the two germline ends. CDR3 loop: CASFHQHNEQFF. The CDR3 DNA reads TGTGCCAGCTTTCACCAGCACAATGAGCAGTTCTTC.

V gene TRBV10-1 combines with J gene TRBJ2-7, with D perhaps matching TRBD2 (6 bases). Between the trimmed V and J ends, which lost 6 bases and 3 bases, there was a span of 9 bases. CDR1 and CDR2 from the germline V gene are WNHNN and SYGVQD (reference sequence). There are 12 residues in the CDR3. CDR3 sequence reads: CASREGNYEQYF. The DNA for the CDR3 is TGCGCCAGCAGGGAGGGGAACTACGAGCAGTACTTC.

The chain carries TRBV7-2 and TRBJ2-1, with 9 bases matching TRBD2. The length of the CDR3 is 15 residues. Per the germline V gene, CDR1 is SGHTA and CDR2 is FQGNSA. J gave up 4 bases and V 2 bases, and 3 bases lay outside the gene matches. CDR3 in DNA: TGTGCCAGCAGCTTAACTAGCGGGCCTTACAATGAGCAGTTCTTC. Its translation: CASSLTSGPYNEQFF.

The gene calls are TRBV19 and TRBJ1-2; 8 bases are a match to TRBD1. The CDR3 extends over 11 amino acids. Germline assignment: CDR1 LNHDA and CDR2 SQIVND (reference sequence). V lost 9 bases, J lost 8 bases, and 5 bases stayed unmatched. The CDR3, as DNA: TGTGCCAGACGGACAGGGAGAGGCTACACCTTC. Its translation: CARRTGRGYTF.

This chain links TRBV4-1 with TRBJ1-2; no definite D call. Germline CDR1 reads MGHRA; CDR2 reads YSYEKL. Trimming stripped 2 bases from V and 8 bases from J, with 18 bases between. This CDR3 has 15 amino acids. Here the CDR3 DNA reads TGCGCCAGCAGCCAACAGGTCGCCCAAGTATGGGGCTACACCTTC. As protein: CASSQQVAQVWGYTF.

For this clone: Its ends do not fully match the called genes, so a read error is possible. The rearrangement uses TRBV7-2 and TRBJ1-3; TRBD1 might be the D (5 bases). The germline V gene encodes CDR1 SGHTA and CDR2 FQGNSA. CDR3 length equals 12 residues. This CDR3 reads CASSFTGSTIYF. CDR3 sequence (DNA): TGTGCCAGCAGCTTTACAGGAAGCACCATATATTTT. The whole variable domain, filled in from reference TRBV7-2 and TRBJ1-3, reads GAGVSQSPSNKVTEKGKDVELRCDPISGHTALYWYRQSLGQGLEFLIYFQGNSAPDKSGLPSDRFSAERTGGSVSTLTIQRTQQEDSAVYLCASSFTGSTIYFGEGSWLTVV.

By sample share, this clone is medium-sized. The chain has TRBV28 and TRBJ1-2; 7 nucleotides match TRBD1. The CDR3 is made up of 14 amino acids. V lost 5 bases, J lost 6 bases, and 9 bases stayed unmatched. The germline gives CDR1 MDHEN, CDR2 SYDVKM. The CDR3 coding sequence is TGTGCCAGCAGTAGAGGACAGGAGAGGAATGGCTACACCTTC. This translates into CASSRGQERNGYTF.

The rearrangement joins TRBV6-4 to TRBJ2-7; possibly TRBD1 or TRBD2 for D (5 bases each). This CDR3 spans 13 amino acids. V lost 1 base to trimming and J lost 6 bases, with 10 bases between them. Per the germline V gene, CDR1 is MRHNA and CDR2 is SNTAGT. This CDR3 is CASSDWIGGEQYF. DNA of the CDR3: TGTGCCAGCAGTGACTGGATTGGGGGCGAGCAGTACTTC.

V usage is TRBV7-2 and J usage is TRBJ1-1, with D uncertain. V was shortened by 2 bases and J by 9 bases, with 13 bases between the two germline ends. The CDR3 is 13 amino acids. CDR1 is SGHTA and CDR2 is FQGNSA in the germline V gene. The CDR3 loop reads CASSLNKIEQAFF. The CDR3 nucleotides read TGTGCCAGCAGCTTAAACAAGATTGAGCAAGCTTTCTTT.

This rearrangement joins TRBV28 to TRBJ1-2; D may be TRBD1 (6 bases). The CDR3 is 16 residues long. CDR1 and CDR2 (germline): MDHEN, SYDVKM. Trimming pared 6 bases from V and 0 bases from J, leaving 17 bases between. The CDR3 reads CASSLPGTNSNYGYTF. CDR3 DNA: TGTGCCAGCAGCCTCCCCGGGACAAACTCTAACTATGGCTACACCTTC.

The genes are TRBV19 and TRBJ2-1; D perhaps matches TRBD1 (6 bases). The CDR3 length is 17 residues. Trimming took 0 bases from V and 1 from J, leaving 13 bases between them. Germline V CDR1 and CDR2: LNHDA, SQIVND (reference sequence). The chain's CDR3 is CASSIEGAVSSYNEQFF. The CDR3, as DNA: TGTGCCAGTAGTATAGAGGGGGCGGTGAGTTCCTACAATGAGCAGTTCTTC. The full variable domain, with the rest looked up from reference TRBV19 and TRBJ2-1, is DGGITQSPKYLFRKEGQNVTLSCEQNLNHDAMYWYRQDPGQGLRLIYYSQIVNDFQKGDIAEGYSVSREKKESFPLTVTSAQKNPTAFYLCASSIEGAVSSYNEQFFGPGTRLTVL.

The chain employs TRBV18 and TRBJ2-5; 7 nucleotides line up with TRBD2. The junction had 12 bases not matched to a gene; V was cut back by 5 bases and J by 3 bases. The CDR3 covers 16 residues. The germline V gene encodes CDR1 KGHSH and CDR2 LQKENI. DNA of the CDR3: TGTGCCAGCTCAGCCCTCAGAGCGGGATGTGAAGAGACCCAGTACTTC. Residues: CASSALRAGCEETQYF.

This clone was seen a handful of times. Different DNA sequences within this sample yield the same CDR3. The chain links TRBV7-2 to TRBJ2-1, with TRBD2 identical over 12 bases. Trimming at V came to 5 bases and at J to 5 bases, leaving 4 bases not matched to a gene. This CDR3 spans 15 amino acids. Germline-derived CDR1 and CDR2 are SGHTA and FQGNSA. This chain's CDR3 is CASSLTSGRNNEQFF. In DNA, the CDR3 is TGTGCCAGCAGCCTTACTAGCGGGAGGAACAATGAGCAGTTCTTC.

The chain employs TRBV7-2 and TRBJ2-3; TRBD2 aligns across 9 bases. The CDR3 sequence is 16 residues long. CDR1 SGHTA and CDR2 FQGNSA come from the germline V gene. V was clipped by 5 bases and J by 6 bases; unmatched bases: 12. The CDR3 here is CASSPLPGLAVDTQYF. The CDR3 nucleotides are TGTGCCAGCAGCCCCTTACCGGGACTAGCTGTGGATACGCAGTATTTT. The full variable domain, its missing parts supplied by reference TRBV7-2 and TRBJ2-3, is GAGVSQSPSNKVTEKGKDVELRCDPISGHTALYWYRQSLGQGLEFLIYFQGNSAPDKSGLPSDRFSAERTGGSVSTLTIQRTQQEDSAVYLCASSPLPGLAVDTQYFGPGTRLTVL.

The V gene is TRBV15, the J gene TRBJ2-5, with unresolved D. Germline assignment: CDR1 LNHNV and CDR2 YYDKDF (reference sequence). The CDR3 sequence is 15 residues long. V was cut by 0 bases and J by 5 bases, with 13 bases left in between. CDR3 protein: CATSRDRGLGETQYF. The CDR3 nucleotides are TGTGCCACCAGCAGAGATAGAGGCCTAGGGGAGACCCAGTACTTC. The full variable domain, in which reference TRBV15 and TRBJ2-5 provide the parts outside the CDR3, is DAMVIQNPRYQVTQFGKPVTLSCSQTLNHNVMYWYQQKSSQAPKLLFHYYDKDFNNEADTPDNFQSRRPNTSFCFLDIRSPGLGDTAMYLCATSRDRGLGETQYFGPGTRLLVL.

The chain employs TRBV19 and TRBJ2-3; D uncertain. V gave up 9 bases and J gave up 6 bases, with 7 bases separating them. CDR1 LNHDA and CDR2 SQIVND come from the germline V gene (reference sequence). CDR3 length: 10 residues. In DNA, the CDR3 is TGTGCCAGCCATGGGGATACGCAGTATTTT. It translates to CASHGDTQYF.

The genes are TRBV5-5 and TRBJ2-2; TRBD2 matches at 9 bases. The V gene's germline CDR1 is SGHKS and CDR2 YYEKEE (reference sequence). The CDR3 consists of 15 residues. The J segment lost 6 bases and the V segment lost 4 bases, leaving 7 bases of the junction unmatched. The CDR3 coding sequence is TGTGCCAGCAGCCCCGGGACTAGCATCGCCGGGGAGCTGTTTTTT. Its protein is CASSPGTSIAGELFF.

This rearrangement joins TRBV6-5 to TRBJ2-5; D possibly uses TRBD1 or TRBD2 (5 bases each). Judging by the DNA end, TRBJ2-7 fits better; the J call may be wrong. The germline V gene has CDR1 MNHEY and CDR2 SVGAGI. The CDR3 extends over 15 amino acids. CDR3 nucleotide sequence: TGTGCCAGCAGTTCACAGAGGGACGCGCACTACGAGCAGTACTTC. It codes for CASSSQRDAHYEQYF.

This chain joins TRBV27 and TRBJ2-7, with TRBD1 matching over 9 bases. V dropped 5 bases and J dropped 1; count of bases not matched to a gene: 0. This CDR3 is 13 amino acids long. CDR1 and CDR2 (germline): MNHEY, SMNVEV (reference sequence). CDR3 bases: TGTGCCAGCAGTGGGACAGGGTCCTACGAGCAGTACTTC. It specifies CASSGTGSYEQYF.

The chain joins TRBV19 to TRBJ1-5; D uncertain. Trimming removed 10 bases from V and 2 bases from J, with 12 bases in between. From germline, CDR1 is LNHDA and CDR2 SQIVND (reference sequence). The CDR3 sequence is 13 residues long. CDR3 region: CATQASGNQPQHF. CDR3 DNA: TGTGCCACCCAGGCGTCCGGCAATCAGCCCCAGCATTTT.

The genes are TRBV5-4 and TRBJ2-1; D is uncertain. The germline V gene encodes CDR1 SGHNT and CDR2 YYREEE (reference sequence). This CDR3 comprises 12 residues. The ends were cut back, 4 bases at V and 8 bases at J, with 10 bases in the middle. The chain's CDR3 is CASSGLADEQFF. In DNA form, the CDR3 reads TGTGCCAGCAGCGGCTTAGCCGATGAGCAGTTCTTC.

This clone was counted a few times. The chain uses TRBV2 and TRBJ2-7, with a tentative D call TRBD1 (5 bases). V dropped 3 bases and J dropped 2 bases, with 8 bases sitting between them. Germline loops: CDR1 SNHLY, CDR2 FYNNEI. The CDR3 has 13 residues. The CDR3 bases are TGTGCCAGCAGTGAGCCAGGGCCCTACGAGCAGTACTTC. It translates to CASSEPGPYEQYF.

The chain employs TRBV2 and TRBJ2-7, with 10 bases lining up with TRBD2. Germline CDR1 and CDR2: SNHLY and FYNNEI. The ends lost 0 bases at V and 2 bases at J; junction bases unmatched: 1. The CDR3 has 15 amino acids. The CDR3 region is CASSEATSGTYEQYF. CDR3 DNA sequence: TGTGCCAGCAGTGAAGCCACTAGCGGGACCTACGAGCAGTACTTC.